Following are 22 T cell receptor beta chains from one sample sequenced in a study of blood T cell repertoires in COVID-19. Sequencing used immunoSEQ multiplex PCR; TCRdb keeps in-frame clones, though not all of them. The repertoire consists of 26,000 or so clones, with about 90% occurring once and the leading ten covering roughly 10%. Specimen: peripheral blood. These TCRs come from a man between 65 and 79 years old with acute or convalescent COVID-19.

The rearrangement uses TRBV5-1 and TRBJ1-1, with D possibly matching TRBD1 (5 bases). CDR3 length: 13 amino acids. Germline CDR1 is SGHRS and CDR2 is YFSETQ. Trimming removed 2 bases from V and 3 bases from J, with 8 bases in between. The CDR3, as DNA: TGCGCCAGCAGCTTAAAACAGGACACTGAAGCTTTCTTT. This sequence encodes CASSLKQDTEAFF.

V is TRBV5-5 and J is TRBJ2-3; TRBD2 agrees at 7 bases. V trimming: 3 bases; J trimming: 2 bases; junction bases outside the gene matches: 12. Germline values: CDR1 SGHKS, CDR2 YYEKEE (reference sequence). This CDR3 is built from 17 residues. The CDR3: CASSSGVGLAVTDTQYF. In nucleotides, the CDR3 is TGTGCCAGCAGCTCGGGGGTGGGGCTAGCGGTCACAGATACGCAGTATTTT.

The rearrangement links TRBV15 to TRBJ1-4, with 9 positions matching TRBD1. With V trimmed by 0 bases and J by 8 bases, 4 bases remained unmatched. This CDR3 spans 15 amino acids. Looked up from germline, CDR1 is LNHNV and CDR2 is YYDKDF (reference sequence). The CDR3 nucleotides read TGTGCCACCAGCAGAGATTCCACAGGGGGCGAAAAACTGTTTTTT. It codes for CATSRDSTGGEKLFF.

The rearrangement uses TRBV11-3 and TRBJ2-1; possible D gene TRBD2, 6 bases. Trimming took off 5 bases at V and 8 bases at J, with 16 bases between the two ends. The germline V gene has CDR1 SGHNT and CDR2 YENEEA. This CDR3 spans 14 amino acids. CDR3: CASSGGTAWDEQFF. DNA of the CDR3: TGTGCCAGCAGCGGGGGGACTGCCTGGGATGAGCAGTTCTTC.

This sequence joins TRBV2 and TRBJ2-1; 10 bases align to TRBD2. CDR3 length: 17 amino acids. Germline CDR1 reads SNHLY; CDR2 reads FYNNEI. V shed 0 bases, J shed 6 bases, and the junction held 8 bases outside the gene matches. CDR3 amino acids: CASSEAPAGGEFNEQFF. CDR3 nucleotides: TGTGCCAGCAGTGAAGCCCCAGCGGGGGGGGAATTCAATGAGCAGTTCTTC.

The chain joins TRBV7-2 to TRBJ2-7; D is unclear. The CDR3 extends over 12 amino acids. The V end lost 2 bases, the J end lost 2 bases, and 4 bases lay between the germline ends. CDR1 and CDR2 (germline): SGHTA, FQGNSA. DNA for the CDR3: TGTGCCAGCAGCTTAAGCCCCTACGAGCAGTACTTC. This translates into CASSLSPYEQYF. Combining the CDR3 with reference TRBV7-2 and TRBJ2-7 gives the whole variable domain GAGVSQSPSNKVTEKGKDVELRCDPISGHTALYWYRQSLGQGLEFLIYFQGNSAPDKSGLPSDRFSAERTGGSVSTLTIQRTQQEDSAVYLCASSLSPYEQYFGPGTRLTVT.

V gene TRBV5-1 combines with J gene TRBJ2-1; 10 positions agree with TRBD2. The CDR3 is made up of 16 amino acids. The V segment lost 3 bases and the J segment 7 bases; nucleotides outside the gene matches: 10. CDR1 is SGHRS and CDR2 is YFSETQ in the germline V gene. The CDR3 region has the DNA TGCGCCAGCAGCTCCCTGGCTAGCGGGAGTAGGAATGAGCAGTTCTTC. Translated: CASSSLASGSRNEQFF.

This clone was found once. Here the CDR3 reads CSASALVYEQYF. The DNA for the CDR3 is TGCAGTGCTAGTGCCCTAGTGTACGAGCAGTACTTC. V gene TRBV20-1 combines with J gene TRBJ2-7; D is unclear. The CDR3 extends over 12 amino acids. The V end lost 3 bases, the J end lost 4 bases, and 10 bases lay between the germline ends. Germline CDR1 is DFQATT and CDR2 is SNEGSKA (reference sequence).

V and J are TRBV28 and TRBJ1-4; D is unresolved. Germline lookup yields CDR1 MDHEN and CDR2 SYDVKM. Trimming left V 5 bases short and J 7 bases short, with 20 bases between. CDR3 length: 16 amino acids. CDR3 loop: CASSQLIQVIGEKLFF. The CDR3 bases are TGTGCCAGCAGTCAGTTGATTCAGGTGATTGGTGAAAAACTGTTTTTT.

The CDR3 protein is CASSLARGQHNEQFF. The CDR3 DNA sequence: TGTGCCAGCAGCTTGGCCCGGGGACAGCACAATGAGCAGTTCTTC. This sequence joins TRBV5-5 and TRBJ2-1; 7 bases agree with TRBD1. J was trimmed by 5 bases and V by 0 bases; bases with no gene match: 5. Germline CDR1 is SGHKS and CDR2 is YYEKEE (reference sequence). The CDR3 loop spans 15 amino acids.

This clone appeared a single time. The CDR3 bases are TGTGCCAGCAGTTTGTATACAGGGGCCTACAATGAGCAGTTCTTC. Its protein is CASSLYTGAYNEQFF. The chain couples TRBV5-4 to TRBJ2-1; TRBD1 matches 7 bases. J lost 2 bases, V lost 5 bases, and 7 bases had no gene match. CDR3 size: 15 residues. CDR1 and CDR2 (germline): SGHNT, YYREEE (reference sequence).

CDR3 coding DNA: TGTGCCAGTCTACAGGCGCTGGGTGCTGAAGCTTTCTTT. The encoded protein is CASLQALGAEAFF. The chain is built from TRBV19 and TRBJ1-1, with D tentatively TRBD1 (5 bases). The CDR3 consists of 13 residues. The germline V gene encodes CDR1 LNHDA and CDR2 SQIVND (reference sequence). Between the trimmed V and J ends, which lost 8 bases and 6 bases, there was a span of 16 bases.

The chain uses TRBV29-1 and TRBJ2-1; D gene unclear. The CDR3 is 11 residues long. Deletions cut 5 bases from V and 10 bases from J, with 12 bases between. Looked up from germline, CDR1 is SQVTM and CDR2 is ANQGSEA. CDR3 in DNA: TGCAGCGTTCCGAAGACACACGAGCAGTTCTTC. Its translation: CSVPKTHEQFF.

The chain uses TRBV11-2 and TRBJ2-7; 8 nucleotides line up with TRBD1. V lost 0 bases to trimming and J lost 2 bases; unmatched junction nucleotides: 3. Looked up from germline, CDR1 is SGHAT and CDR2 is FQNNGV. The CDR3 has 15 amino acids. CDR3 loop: CASSLEGTGTYEQYF. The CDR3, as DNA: TGTGCCAGCAGCTTAGAGGGGACAGGTACCTACGAGCAGTACTTC.

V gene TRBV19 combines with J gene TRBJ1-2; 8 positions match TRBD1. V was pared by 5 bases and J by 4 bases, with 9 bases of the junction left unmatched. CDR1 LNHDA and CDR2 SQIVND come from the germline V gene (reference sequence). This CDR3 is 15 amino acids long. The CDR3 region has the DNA TGTGCCAGTAGTCCATTGACAGGGGCTGCCTATGGCTACACCTTC. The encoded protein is CASSPLTGAAYGYTF. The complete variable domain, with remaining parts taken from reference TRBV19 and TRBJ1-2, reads DGGITQSPKYLFRKEGQNVTLSCEQNLNHDAMYWYRQDPGQGLRLIYYSQIVNDFQKGDIAEGYSVSREKKESFPLTVTSAQKNPTAFYLCASSPLTGAAYGYTFGSGTRLTVV.

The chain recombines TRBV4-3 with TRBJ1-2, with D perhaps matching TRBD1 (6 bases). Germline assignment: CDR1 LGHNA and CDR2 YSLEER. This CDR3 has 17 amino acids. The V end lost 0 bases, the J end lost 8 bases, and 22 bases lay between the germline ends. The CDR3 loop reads CASSQEIRGQTLGGYTF. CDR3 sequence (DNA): TGCGCCAGCAGCCAAGAGATTCGCGGACAGACCCTTGGGGGCTACACCTTC.

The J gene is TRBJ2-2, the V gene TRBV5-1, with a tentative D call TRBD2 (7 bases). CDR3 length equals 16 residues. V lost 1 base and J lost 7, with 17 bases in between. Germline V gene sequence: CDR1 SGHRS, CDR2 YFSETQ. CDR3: CASSLNAGADVGELFF. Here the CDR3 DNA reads TGCGCCAGCAGCTTGAATGCGGGGGCGGATGTCGGGGAGCTGTTTTTT.

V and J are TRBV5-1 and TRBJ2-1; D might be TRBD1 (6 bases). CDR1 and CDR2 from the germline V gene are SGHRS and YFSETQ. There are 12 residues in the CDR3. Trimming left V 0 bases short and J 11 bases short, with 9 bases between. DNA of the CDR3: TGCGCCAGCAGCTTGGACAGGGAGAAGCAGTTCTTC. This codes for CASSLDREKQFF. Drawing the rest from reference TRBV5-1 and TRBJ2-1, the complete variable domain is KAGVTQTPRYLIKTRGQQVTLSCSPISGHRSVSWYQQTPGQGLQFLFEYFSETQRNKGNFPGRFSGRQFSNSRSEMNVSTLELGDSALYLCASSLDREKQFFGPGTRLTVL.

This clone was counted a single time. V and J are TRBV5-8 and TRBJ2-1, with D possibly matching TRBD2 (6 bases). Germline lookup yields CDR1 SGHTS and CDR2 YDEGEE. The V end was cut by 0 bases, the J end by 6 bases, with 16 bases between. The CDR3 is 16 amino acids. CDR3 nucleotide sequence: TGTGCCAGCAGCTTGGGGGTTAGCGGACTTTTCAATGAGCAGTTCTTC. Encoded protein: CASSLGVSGLFNEQFF.

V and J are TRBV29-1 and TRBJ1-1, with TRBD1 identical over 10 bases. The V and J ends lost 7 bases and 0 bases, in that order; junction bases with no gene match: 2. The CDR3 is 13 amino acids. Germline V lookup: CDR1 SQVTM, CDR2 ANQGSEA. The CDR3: CSGDRGLNTEAFF. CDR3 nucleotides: TGCAGCGGGGACAGGGGTTTGAACACTGAAGCTTTCTTT.

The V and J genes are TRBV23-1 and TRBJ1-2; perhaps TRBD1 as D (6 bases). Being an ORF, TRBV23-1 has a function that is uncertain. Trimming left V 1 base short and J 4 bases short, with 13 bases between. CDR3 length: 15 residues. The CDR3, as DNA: TGCGCCAGCAGTCAATTTTGGACAGCCGCCTATGGCTACACCTTC. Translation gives CASSQFWTAAYGYTF.

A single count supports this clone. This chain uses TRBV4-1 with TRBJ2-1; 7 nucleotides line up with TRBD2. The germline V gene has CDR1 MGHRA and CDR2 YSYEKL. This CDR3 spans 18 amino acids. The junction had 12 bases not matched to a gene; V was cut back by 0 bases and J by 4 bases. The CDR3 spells CASSQEAPLEAGYNEQFF. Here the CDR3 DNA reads TGCGCCAGCAGCCAAGAAGCCCCCCTGGAAGCGGGGTACAATGAGCAGTTCTTC.